Listed here are 15 T cell receptor beta chains from one sample, sequenced in a study of blood T cell repertoires in COVID-19. Sequencing used immunoSEQ multiplex PCR; TCRdb keeps in-frame clones, though not all of them. The sample has a few hundred thousand clones; roughly nine tenths are singletons. The sample comprised peripheral blood. These receptors were collected from a woman aged 40 to 50 who had recovered from COVID-19.

The chain employs TRBV18 and TRBJ2-7; no clear D. Trimming stripped 5 bases from V and 0 bases from J, with 8 bases between. Per germline, CDR1 KGHSH and CDR2 LQKENI. The CDR3 consists of 13 residues. The CDR3 reads CASSFSSSYEQYV. DNA for the CDR3: TGTGCCAGCTCATTTTCTAGCTCCTACGAGCAGTACGTC.

The chain has TRBV12-5 and TRBJ1-5; 11 bases are shared with TRBD1. The CDR3 extends over 19 amino acids. J gave up 2 bases and V 0 bases, and 9 bases lay outside the gene matches. Looked up from germline, CDR1 is LGHNT and CDR2 is FRNRAP. CDR3 nucleotides: TGTGCTAGTGGTTTGGTGCTAGGCCGGGACAGGGGGGGCAATCAGCCCCAGCATTTT. Translation: CASGLVLGRDRGGNQPQHF.

This clone was seen just once. The chain recombines TRBV18 with TRBJ2-7; TRBD2 aligns across 13 bases. After removal of 1 base from V and 7 bases from J, the junction contained 10 bases not matched to a gene. Germline CDR1 KGHSH, CDR2 LQKENI. There are 17 residues in the CDR3. The CDR3 here is CASSPQGAGTSGKEQYV. DNA for the CDR3: TGTGCCAGCTCACCACAAGGGGCCGGGACTAGCGGGAAGGAGCAGTACGTC.

The J gene is TRBJ2-1, the V gene TRBV29-1; no firm D call. CDR3 length: 11 residues. Trimming removed 7 bases at V and 6 bases at J, with 10 bases between. Germline assignment: CDR1 SQVTM and CDR2 ANQGSEA. In DNA, the CDR3 is TGCAGCGCCCAGTCATTCAATGAGCAGTTCTTC. Translated, it gives CSAQSFNEQFF.

With respect to this clone: The same CDR3 is also encoded by other DNA sequences in this sample. The rearrangement joins TRBV28 to TRBJ2-2, with D hard to call. The V gene lost 1 base and the J gene lost 5 bases, with 2 bases spanning the gap. CDR1 and CDR2 from the germline V gene are MDHEN and SYDVKM. This CDR3 contains 12 residues. Written as DNA, the CDR3 is TGTGCCAGCAGTTTATCAACCGGGGAGCTGTTTTTT. Residues: CASSLSTGELFF. Variable domain in full (rest from reference TRBV28 and TRBJ2-2): DVKVTQSSRYLVKRTGEKVFLECVQDMDHENMFWYRQDPGLGLRLIYFSYDVKMKEKGDIPEGYSVSREKKERFSLILESASTNQTSMYLCASSLSTGELFFGEGSRLTVL.

The chain combines TRBV6-2 or TRBV6-3 with TRBJ2-7; maybe TRBD2 (6 bases). V was clipped by 4 bases and J by 6 bases, with 16 bases between them. The length of the CDR3 is 14 residues. The germline CDR1 and CDR2 sequences are MNHEY and SVGEGT. This CDR3 reads CASSSGGGSGEQYF. DNA of the CDR3: TGTGCCAGCAGTTCCGGGGGAGGTTCGGGCGAGCAGTACTTC.

V usage is TRBV5-1 and J usage is TRBJ2-3, with TRBD2 identical over 9 bases. V lost 7 bases, J lost 0 bases, and 6 bases stayed unmatched. The CDR3 is made up of 15 amino acids. From germline, CDR1 is SGHRS and CDR2 YFSETQ. The chain's CDR3 is CASGSGGVSTDTQYF. In nucleotides, the CDR3 is TGCGCCAGCGGTAGCGGGGGAGTGAGCACAGATACGCAGTATTTT.

CDR3 coding DNA: TGTGCCAGCTCACCAGTGGACACGAACACTGAAGCTTTCTTT. Amino acids: CASSPVDTNTEAFF. The V and J genes are TRBV18 and TRBJ1-1, with D maybe TRBD1 (5 bases). V lost 2 bases to trimming and J lost 1 base, with 8 bases between them. This CDR3 region has 14 residues. Germline assignment: CDR1 KGHSH and CDR2 LQKENI.

The chain links TRBV20-1 to TRBJ1-3, with a tentative D call TRBD1 (5 bases). The CDR3 contains 12 residues. The ends were cut back, 3 bases at V and 6 bases at J, with 9 bases in the middle. CDR1 and CDR2 (germline): DFQATT, SNEGSKA (reference sequence). The CDR3 protein is CSASFRANTIYF. The CDR3 coding sequence is TGCAGTGCTAGTTTCAGGGCAAACACCATATATTTT.

This chain joins TRBV7-9 and TRBJ2-5; TRBD2 agrees at 11 bases. Germline V gene data show CDR1 as SEHNR and CDR2 as FQNEAQ (reference sequence). The V and J ends lost 3 bases and 0 bases, in that order; junction bases with no gene match: 3. The CDR3 spans 16 residues. The CDR3 coding sequence is TGTGCCAGCAGCTTTCCTAGCGGGAGGTACCAAGAGACCCAGTACTTC. Its translation is CASSFPSGRYQETQYF.

V usage is TRBV10-3 and J usage is TRBJ2-3; the match to TRBD2 covers 8 bases. The V gene's germline CDR1 is ENHRY and CDR2 SYGVKD. The CDR3 covers 14 residues. J was trimmed by 0 bases and V by 10 bases; bases with no gene match: 6. The CDR3 spells CATAVAGSTDTQYF. The CDR3, as DNA: TGTGCCACCGCCGTAGCGGGGAGCACAGATACGCAGTATTTT.

This clone is a singleton in its sample. J is TRBJ1-2 and V is TRBV5-4; D gene uncertain. The CDR3 extends over 15 amino acids. Trimming removed 3 bases at V and 6 bases at J, with 18 bases between. Per germline, CDR1 SGHNT and CDR2 YYREEE (reference sequence). In nucleotides, the CDR3 is TGTGCCAGCAGCTACGAGTACTGGTCCGAGGATGGCTACACCTTC. Its protein product is CASSYEYWSEDGYTF.

The chain recombines TRBV29-1 with TRBJ1-2; TRBD1 matches at 7 bases. The CDR3 has 14 amino acids. J gave up 5 bases and V 4 bases, and 10 bases lay outside the gene matches. In germline, CDR1 is SQVTM, CDR2 ANQGSEA. The CDR3 DNA sequence: TGCAGCGTTGCACCGAGACAGGGAGGTTATGGCTACACCTTC. Amino acids: CSVAPRQGGYGYTF.

V usage is TRBV6-5 and J usage is TRBJ1-4; 8 bases are a match to TRBD1. The CDR3 length is 13 residues. J gave up 7 bases and V 11 bases, and 9 bases lay outside the gene matches. Germline CDR1 MNHEY, CDR2 SVGAGI. CDR3: CASGAGGSEKLFF. The CDR3 DNA follows: TGTGCCTCGGGGGCAGGGGGCAGTGAAAAACTGTTTTTT.

CDR3 region: CASSAGVGETQYF. The CDR3, as DNA: TGTGCCAGCAGTGCCGGGGTCGGAGAGACCCAGTACTTC. V usage is TRBV25-1 and J usage is TRBJ2-5; D may be TRBD2 (5 bases). The CDR3 contains 13 residues. Germline V gene sequence: CDR1 MGHDK, CDR2 SYGVNS. Deletions cut 4 bases from V and 4 bases from J, with 10 bases between. Full variable domain (rest looked up from reference TRBV25-1 and TRBJ2-5): EADIYQTPRYLVIGTGKKITLECSQTMGHDKMYWYQQDPGMELHLIHYSYGVNSTEKGDLSSESTVSRIRTEHFPLTLESARPSHTSQYLCASSAGVGETQYFGPGTRLLVL.